Following are 25 T cell receptor beta chains from one sample sequenced in a study of OX40 agonist ivuxolimab in advanced cancers. The table came from immunoSEQ multiplex PCR; TCRdb's copy has only in-frame clones and leaves some out. The top ten hold approximately 2.4% of the sample, which has about 77,000 clones, 85% to 90% seen once. The source material was CD4+ or CD8+ T cells sorted from blood, sampled in a trial of the OX40 agonist ivuxolimab. The receptors were gathered from an adult with an advanced solid tumor such as melanoma, head and neck, liver or kidney cancer.

This chain links TRBV2 with TRBJ1-2; 7 nucleotides line up with TRBD1. After removal of 5 bases from V and 4 bases from J, the junction contained 7 bases not matched to a gene. The length of the CDR3 is 14 residues. The germline V gene has CDR1 SNHLY and CDR2 FYNNEI. CDR3 residues: CASSPGQPIYGYTF. As DNA, the CDR3 is TGTGCCAGCAGTCCGGGACAGCCGATCTATGGCTACACCTTC.

The gene calls are TRBV28 and TRBJ1-1, with D unresolved. This CDR3 is built from 15 residues. V gave up 3 bases and J gave up 5 bases, with 16 bases separating them. CDR1 is MDHEN, CDR2 SYDVKM, per germline. CDR3 loop: CASSLDLQGRTEAFF. The DNA of the CDR3 is TGTGCCAGCAGTTTGGACCTACAAGGTCGGACTGAAGCTTTCTTT.

This chain connects TRBV2 to TRBJ2-5; perhaps TRBD2 as D (6 bases). Trimming removed 7 bases at V and 5 bases at J, with 11 bases between. The CDR3 runs 12 residues. Looked up from germline, CDR1 is SNHLY and CDR2 is FYNNEI. The CDR3 sequence is CASTTGRETQYF. CDR3 bases: TGTGCCAGCACTACGGGGAGGGAGACCCAGTACTTC.

V usage is TRBV6-1 and J usage is TRBJ2-5; D not certain. Near its end, the DNA agrees better with TRBJ2-7, so the J call may be wrong. The CDR3 is 13 residues long. Germline assignment: CDR1 MNHNS and CDR2 SASEGT. The CDR3 coding sequence is TGTGCCAGCAGTCTAAGTGGCACATACGAGCAGTACTTC. Protein product: CASSLSGTYEQYF.

The rearrangement joins TRBV18 to TRBJ1-2; perhaps TRBD1 as D (6 bases). V shed 3 bases and J shed 0 bases, with 20 bases lying between them. The CDR3 consists of 18 residues. The germline gives CDR1 KGHSH, CDR2 LQKENI. CDR3 residues: CASSPGGTGILPNYGYTF. DNA of the CDR3: TGTGCCAGCTCACCCGGGGGCACAGGGATCCTTCCTAACTATGGCTACACCTTC.

The chain joins TRBV6-5 to TRBJ2-2; D is uncertain. The V gene lost 0 bases and the J gene lost 7 bases, with 15 bases spanning the gap. CDR3 length: 16 residues. Per the germline V gene, CDR1 is MNHEY and CDR2 is SVGAGI. The CDR3 region has the DNA TGTGCCAGCAGTTACTCCTCGGCCCCTTCGAGCGGGGAGCTGTTTTTT. Protein: CASSYSSAPSSGELFF.

The chain links TRBV18 to TRBJ2-1, with 7 positions matching TRBD1. The germline CDR1 and CDR2 sequences are KGHSH and LQKENI. V shed 2 bases and J 2 bases; nucleotides not matched to a gene: 6. This CDR3 has 16 amino acids. Here the CDR3 reads CASSPDRARAYNEQFF. The CDR3 DNA reads as TGTGCCAGCTCACCAGACAGGGCGAGGGCCTACAATGAGCAGTTCTTC.

The rearrangement links TRBV7-9 to TRBJ2-3; 7 bases match TRBD2. The CDR3 spans 14 residues. Germline loops: CDR1 SEHNR, CDR2 FQNEAQ (reference sequence). V shed 3 bases and J 5 bases; nucleotides not matched to a gene: 5. This CDR3 reads CASSFWEGIDTQYF. In DNA form, the CDR3 reads TGTGCCAGCAGCTTTTGGGAGGGCATAGATACGCAGTATTTT.

V and J are TRBV4-2 and TRBJ2-7; D perhaps matches TRBD1 (5 bases). The CDR3 runs 14 residues. V was pared by 5 bases and J by 3 bases, with 14 bases between. Germline V gene lookup returns CDR1 LGHNA and CDR2 YNFKEQ. CDR3: CASSLVGRDYEQYF. In DNA form, the CDR3 reads TGTGCCAGCAGCTTGGTGGGCAGGGACTACGAGCAGTACTTC.

This chain uses TRBV30 with TRBJ2-7; tentative D call: TRBD2 (5 bases). Germline V gene data show CDR1 as GTSNPN and CDR2 as SVGIG (reference sequence). This CDR3 has 15 residues. With 0 bases removed from V and 6 bases from J, the gap between germline ends came to 18 bases. Written as DNA, the CDR3 is TGTGCCTGGAGTGTACCGCATGGGGTGGCGGGCGAGCAGTACTTC. This encodes CAWSVPHGVAGEQYF.

V is TRBV19 and J is TRBJ1-1; D is undetermined. The germline V gene has CDR1 LNHDA and CDR2 SQIVND (reference sequence). Trimming stripped 4 bases from V and 4 bases from J, with 16 bases between. The length of the CDR3 is 15 residues. CDR3 amino acids: CASSNPSGSGTEAFF. The CDR3 nucleotides read TGTGCCAGTAGTAACCCTAGCGGGTCAGGCACTGAAGCTTTCTTT.

As to this clone: The sample carries other DNA sequences with the same CDR3. V usage is TRBV7-2 and J usage is TRBJ2-2; D remains unclear. V was clipped by 5 bases and J by 2 bases, with 9 bases between them. CDR1 and CDR2 (germline): SGHTA, FQGNSA. CDR3 length: 14 residues. The CDR3 sequence: CASSPDTNTGELFF. In nucleotides, the CDR3 is TGTGCCAGCAGCCCTGACACAAACACCGGGGAGCTGTTTTTT.

About this clone itself: Other DNA variants within this sample encode the same CDR3. The V gene is TRBV5-1, the J gene TRBJ1-1; tentative D call: TRBD1 (5 bases). Trimming took 4 bases from V and 2 from J, leaving 15 bases between them. This CDR3 is 15 amino acids long. The germline gives CDR1 SGHRS, CDR2 YFSETQ. CDR3 bases: TGCGCCAGCAGCCCCCCAGAAGGGGTAAACACTGAAGCTTTCTTT. Its protein product is CASSPPEGVNTEAFF.

The chain carries TRBV7-9 and TRBJ2-5; D possibly matches TRBD1 or TRBD2 (5 bases each). V shed 4 bases and J shed 0 bases, with 9 bases lying between them. The germline V gene encodes CDR1 SEHNR and CDR2 FQNEAQ (reference sequence). The CDR3 runs to 14 residues. CDR3 DNA sequence: TGTGCCAGCAGCTCGGGGACGGACCAAGAGACCCAGTACTTC. As protein: CASSSGTDQETQYF.

The chain combines TRBV11-2 with TRBJ2-5; a weak D match, TRBD1 (6 bases). The CDR3 sequence is 16 residues long. The V gene lost 2 bases and the J gene lost 5 bases, with 18 bases spanning the gap. The germline CDR1 and CDR2 sequences are SGHAT and FQNNGV. The CDR3 is CASSLISSRGDETQYF. The CDR3 nucleotides read TGTGCCAGCAGCTTAATCTCTAGCAGGGGTGATGAGACCCAGTACTTC. The complete variable domain, with remaining parts taken from reference TRBV11-2 and TRBJ2-5, reads EAGVAQSPRYKIIEKRQSVAFWCNPISGHATLYWYQQILGQGPKLLIQFQNNGVVDDSQLPKDRFSAERLKGVDSTLKIQPAKLEDSAVYLCASSLISSRGDETQYFGPGTRLLVL.

This chain connects TRBV4-1 to TRBJ2-7; TRBD2 matches 7 bases. CDR1 and CDR2 (germline): MGHRA, YSYEKL. This CDR3 is built from 16 residues. With V trimmed by 0 bases and J by 3 bases, 8 bases remained unmatched. The CDR3 here is CASSQESGTGHYEQYF. CDR3 nucleotide sequence: TGCGCCAGCAGCCAAGAGAGCGGGACTGGCCACTACGAGCAGTACTTC.

The V gene is TRBV7-8, the J gene TRBJ1-1, with D hard to call. Germline CDR1 and CDR2: SGHVS and FQNEAQ. The CDR3 has 14 amino acids. V lost 2 bases and J lost 3, with 10 bases in between. CDR3 region: CASSLLGEDTEAFF. The CDR3 DNA follows: TGTGCCAGCAGCTTACTCGGAGAGGACACTGAAGCTTTCTTT.

Written as DNA, the CDR3 is TGTGCCAGCAGCTCCCGGAGGCTTGGCCCCTACGAGCAGTACTTC. Encoded protein: CASSSRRLGPYEQYF. The rearrangement links TRBV7-8 to TRBJ2-7; a weak D match, TRBD2 (5 bases). V lost 4 bases and J 2 bases, leaving 15 bases between the germline ends. This CDR3 has 15 amino acids. The germline V gene has CDR1 SGHVS and CDR2 FQNEAQ.

The rearrangement uses TRBV30 and TRBJ1-5; 7 bases are a match to TRBD1. The ends lost 6 bases at V and 2 bases at J; junction bases unmatched: 7. Germline loops: CDR1 GTSNPN, CDR2 SVGIG (reference sequence). The CDR3 is 14 amino acids. Here the CDR3 reads CACGRGQGNQPQHF. Here the CDR3 DNA reads TGTGCCTGTGGAAGGGGGCAGGGCAATCAGCCCCAGCATTTT.

The chain links TRBV30 to TRBJ2-1; unclear D gene. Deletions cut 6 bases from V and 0 bases from J, with 9 bases between. The germline CDR1 and CDR2 sequences are GTSNPN and SVGIG (reference sequence). The CDR3 has 13 amino acids. DNA of the CDR3: TGTGCCTGCTCACACTTCTCCTACAATGAGCAGTTCTTC. Translation gives CACSHFSYNEQFF.

This sequence joins TRBV27 and TRBJ2-6; D is uncertain. The CDR3 consists of 13 residues. Germline V gene lookup returns CDR1 MNHEY and CDR2 SMNVEV (reference sequence). V dropped 6 bases and J dropped 0 bases, with 3 bases sitting between them. CDR3 in amino acids: CASRLSGANVLTF. CDR3 nucleotides: TGTGCCAGCAGACTCTCTGGGGCCAACGTCCTGACTTTC.

This clone was observed a single time. The J gene is TRBJ2-7, the V gene TRBV7-2; 8 nucleotides align to TRBD2. The germline CDR1 and CDR2 sequences are SGHTA and FQGNSA. The CDR3 has 13 amino acids. V dropped 2 bases and J dropped 5; count of bases not matched to a gene: 2. The CDR3 loop is CASSLSGSDEQYF. The CDR3 DNA follows: TGTGCCAGCAGCTTAAGCGGGAGCGACGAGCAGTACTTC.

V gene TRBV5-8 combines with J gene TRBJ2-7; 7 bases are shared with TRBD1. The CDR3 length is 13 residues. The trim removed 4 bases at V and 3 bases at J, leaving 4 bases unmatched. CDR1 and CDR2 from the germline V gene are SGHTS and YDEGEE. CDR3 nucleotides: TGTGCCAGCAGCCGTGGGACAGTCTACGAGCAGTACTTC. Encoded protein: CASSRGTVYEQYF.

The rearrangement uses TRBV5-1 and TRBJ2-7; D may be TRBD1 or TRBD2 (5 bases each). This CDR3 comprises 13 residues. The V and J ends lost 3 bases and 4 bases respectively, with 11 bases between them. CDR1 SGHRS and CDR2 YFSETQ come from the germline V gene. CDR3 sequence reads: CASSSGTEYEQYF. CDR3 nucleotides: TGCGCCAGCAGCTCCGGGACGGAATACGAGCAGTACTTC.

The chain joins TRBV4-2 to TRBJ2-1; tentative D call: TRBD2 (7 bases). CDR3 size: 15 residues. V was shortened by 4 bases and J by 4 bases, with 14 bases between the two germline ends. Per germline, CDR1 LGHNA and CDR2 YNFKEQ. Here the CDR3 reads CASSRGLAEYNEQFF. For the CDR3, the DNA is TGTGCCAGCAGCCGGGGGCTAGCGGAGTACAATGAGCAGTTCTTC.